Below are 16 T cell receptor beta chains sequenced from a single sample in a study of early T cells in non-severe SARS-CoV-2 infection. Using its own MiXCR run on the 5' RACE reads, TCRdb lists one record per CDR3 protein. The sample has over 50,000 distinct CDR3 sequences; around 8% are singletons. The source material was whole blood. The receptors here all came from an adult who was a healthcare worker with PCR-confirmed SARS-CoV-2 infection or an uninfected control (not recorded which).

The sample holds many counts of this clonotype. The rearrangement links TRBV7-2 to TRBJ2-7; the D gene is possibly TRBD1 (6 bases). The ends were cut back, 1 base at V and 8 bases at J, with 15 bases in the middle. CDR3 length equals 14 residues. CDR1 SGHTA and CDR2 FQGNSA come from the germline V gene. The CDR3 DNA reads TGTGCCAGCAGCTTAGGAGGTGACAGGTTCAAGCAGTACTTC. Amino acid sequence: CASSLGGDRFKQYF.

In this sample, this clonotype turned up a few times. The chain uses TRBV18 and TRBJ2-3, with TRBD2 matching over 8 bases. The CDR3 extends over 13 amino acids. V trimming: 6 bases; J trimming: 6 bases; junction bases outside the gene matches: 5. The germline CDR1 and CDR2 sequences are KGHSH and LQKENI. The CDR3 reads CASSPRGGDTQYF. The CDR3 nucleotides are TGTGCCAGCTCGCCCCGCGGGGGGGATACGCAGTATTTT.

This clonotype was counted at least ten times. This sequence joins TRBV4-2 and TRBJ2-1; maybe TRBD2 (5 bases). The germline CDR1 and CDR2 sequences are LGHNA and YNFKEQ. The ends were cut back, 1 base at V and 6 bases at J, with 13 bases in the middle. There are 15 residues in the CDR3. The CDR3 DNA reads as TGTGCCAGCAGCCAAGGGAGCGGAGCCTTCAATGAGCAGTTCTTC. Encoded protein: CASSQGSGAFNEQFF.

In this sample, this clonotype turned up many times. V gene TRBV10-3 combines with J gene TRBJ1-4; no clear D. The CDR3 is made up of 13 amino acids. The germline V and J ends were trimmed by 4 bases and 8 bases, with 11 bases remaining between them. Germline assignment: CDR1 ENHRY and CDR2 SYGVKD. CDR3 residues: CAISGLEWEKLFF. CDR3 DNA: TGTGCCATCAGTGGGTTGGAGTGGGAAAAACTGTTTTTT.

The chain has TRBV30 and TRBJ1-1; D remains unclear. CDR1 is GTSNPN and CDR2 is SVGIG in the germline V gene (reference sequence). The ends were cut back, 4 bases at V and 5 bases at J, with 11 bases in the middle. The CDR3 loop spans 12 amino acids. The CDR3 DNA reads as TGTGCCTGGACAAGCGCTGTTACTGAAGCTTTCTTT. It is translated as CAWTSAVTEAFF.

This clonotype was counted ten times or more. V usage is TRBV4-2 and J usage is TRBJ2-1, with a possible D match to TRBD2 (5 bases). Trimming cost V 0 bases and J 11 bases, with 11 bases left between them. Germline V gene sequence: CDR1 LGHNA, CDR2 YNFKEQ. The CDR3 runs to 13 residues. CDR3 DNA sequence: TGTGCCAGCAGCCAAGATCTTCGGAGGAAGCAGTTCTTC. Translating it yields CASSQDLRRKQFF.

This clonotype appeared many times. The chain couples TRBV12-3 or TRBV12-4 to TRBJ2-7; D may be TRBD2 (6 bases). CDR3 length: 15 residues. The V and J ends lost 1 base and 2 bases respectively, with 12 bases between them. CDR3 DNA: TGTGCCAGCAGTTTAGTGGTAGGGGAGGCCTACGAGCAGTACTTC. Protein product: CASSLVVGEAYEQYF.

This clonotype was recorded a few times. V is TRBV4-1 and J is TRBJ1-3; D is unresolved. CDR1 is MGHRA, CDR2 YSYEKL, per germline. The length of the CDR3 is 12 residues. V dropped 7 bases and J dropped 1 base, with 5 bases sitting between them. The chain's CDR3 is CASKGSGNTIYF. The DNA for the CDR3 is TGCGCCAGCAAGGGATCTGGAAACACCATATATTTT.

This rearrangement joins TRBV5-6 to TRBJ1-2; 9 bases agree with TRBD1. Trimming took 1 base from V and 4 from J; bases not matched to a gene: 5. Looked up from germline, CDR1 is SGHDT and CDR2 is YYEEEE. The CDR3 extends over 15 amino acids. CDR3 sequence (DNA): TGTGCCAGCAGCTTGTTACAGGGGGCTGGCTATGGCTACACCTTC. Encoded protein: CASSLLQGAGYGYTF. The variable domain in full, completed from reference TRBV5-6 and TRBJ1-2, reads DAGVTQSPTHLIKTRGQQVTLRCSPKSGHDTVSWYQQALGQGPQFIFQYYEEEERQRGNFPDRFSGHQFPNYSSELNVNALLLGDSALYLCASSLLQGAGYGYTFGSGTRLTVV.

Ten or more counts support this clonotype. J is TRBJ2-1 and V is TRBV7-3, with D perhaps TRBD1 (6 bases). CDR3 size: 14 residues. Between the trimmed V and J ends, which lost 5 bases and 5 bases, there was a span of 13 bases. From germline, CDR1 is SGHTA and CDR2 FQGTGA. CDR3 in amino acids: CASSPGQINNEQFF. DNA for the CDR3: TGTGCCAGCAGCCCCGGACAGATAAACAATGAGCAGTTCTTC.

This clonotype was counted ten times or more. This chain links TRBV18 with TRBJ2-5; D unclear. Germline CDR1 and CDR2: KGHSH and LQKENI. V gave up 6 bases and J gave up 1 base, with 21 bases separating them. The CDR3 consists of 17 residues. The CDR3 DNA reads TGTGCCAGCTCTTTTCAACCAGGTAGTCGGAGCCAAGAGACCCAGTACTTC. Translating gives CASSFQPGSRSQETQYF. Variable domain in full (rest from reference TRBV18 and TRBJ2-5): NAGVMQNPRHLVRRRGQEARLRCSPMKGHSHVYWYRQLPEEGLKFMVYLQKENIIDESGMPKERFSAEFPKEGPSILRIQQVVRGDSAAYFCASSFQPGSRSQETQYFGPGTRLLVL.

This clonotype was detected many times. The rearrangement links TRBV11-2 to TRBJ2-3; a possible D gene is TRBD2 (7 bases). Between the trimmed V and J ends, which lost 4 bases and 5 bases, there was a span of 16 bases. The CDR3 runs 15 residues. Germline CDR1 and CDR2: SGHAT and FQNNGV. The CDR3 protein is CASSSGLGGQDTQYF. CDR3 bases: TGTGCCAGCAGCTCCGGGCTGGGGGGGCAAGATACGCAGTATTTT.

The V gene is TRBV11-2, the J gene TRBJ2-1; weak D call: TRBD1 (6 bases). The V end lost 3 bases, the J end lost 5 bases, and 14 bases lay between the germline ends. CDR1 SGHAT and CDR2 FQNNGV come from the germline V gene. This CDR3 comprises 15 residues. This chain's CDR3 is CASSFGTTRNNEQFF. CDR3 nucleotides: TGTGCCAGCAGCTTCGGGACAACGAGGAACAATGAGCAGTTCTTC.

This clonotype was picked up a small number of times. The V and J genes are TRBV12-3 or TRBV12-4 and TRBJ2-7; D ambiguous. This CDR3 comprises 13 residues. Trimming took off 6 bases at V and 2 bases at J, with 11 bases between the two ends. CDR3 region: CASSLAETYEQYF. Here the CDR3 DNA reads TGTGCCAGCAGCCTCGCCGAAACCTACGAGCAGTACTTC.

This clonotype was seen repeatedly, ten times or more. V is TRBV24-1 and J is TRBJ2-1, with D perhaps TRBD1 or TRBD2 (6 bases each). Trimming shortened V by 3 bases and J by 3 bases, and 17 bases separated the two germline ends. The CDR3 consists of 17 residues. Germline values: CDR1 KGHDR, CDR2 SFDVKD. CDR3 nucleotide sequence: TGTGCCACCAGTGATCCGCGAGGGGGACTCCACTACAATGAGCAGTTCTTC. Translating it yields CATSDPRGGLHYNEQFF.

This clonotype has at least ten counts. The chain joins TRBV6-1 to TRBJ2-3; D may match TRBD1 or TRBD2 (6 bases each). Germline CDR1 reads MNHNS; CDR2 reads SASEGT. The CDR3 is 16 residues long. Trimming pared 4 bases from V and 4 bases from J, leaving 18 bases between. The CDR3 reads CASSVTLARGADTQYF. CDR3 nucleotides: TGTGCCAGCAGTGTGACCTTAGCGAGGGGGGCAGATACGCAGTATTTT.